This entry concerns a single TCR beta chain. This record comes from a study of blood T cell repertoires in COVID-19. TCRdb keeps only in-frame clones here, not all; method: immunoSEQ multiplex PCR. The sample consists of 170,000 or so clones, nearly 80% of them appearing once. The germline V and J ends were trimmed by 3 bases and 0 bases, with 13 bases remaining between them. This CDR3 is 16 amino acids long. Germline V CDR1 and CDR2: MNHNS, SASEGT. The TCR comes from a woman in her 70s with acute or convalescent COVID-19. Sequenced input: peripheral blood. V is TRBV6-1 and J is TRBJ2-3; tentatively, D is TRBD2 (6 bases). The CDR3 DNA is TGTGCCAGCAGTGACGGGACTTTTGCTAGCACAGATACGCAGTATTTT. It yields the protein CASSDGTFASTDTQYF.